These T cell receptor beta chains were read from a single sample in a study of CD8 T cells in Susac syndrome. TCRdb re-analysed the immunoSEQ multiplex PCR reads in MiXCR, keeping a single row per CDR3 protein. The sample includes about 130,000 distinct CDR3 sequences, approximately 79% seen only once; the top ten take 0.5% to 0.65%. The sequenced material came from CD8+ T cells from PBMCs. All receptors derive from a human donor with multiple sclerosis. The CDR3 runs from the conserved cysteine through the conserved F or W. Fields, in order: V gene, J gene, D gene, clone size, CDR3 length, CDR3 DNA, CDR3 protein. The D gene is left open where the match is weak. Size values are once, few and many counts, or a class for expanded clones, and some rows have none.

>TRBV5-1|TRBJ1-1|-|medium-sized|13
TGCGCCAGCAGCCCCAGAATGAACACTGAAGCTTTCTTT
CASSPRMNTEAFF
>TRBV2|TRBJ2-1|TRBD1|-|18
TGTGCCAGCAGTGAAGCAAAAACCGGGACAGGGATTGATTATGAGCAGTTCTTC
CASSEAKTGTGIDYEQFF
>TRBV25-1|TRBJ2-1|-|-|15
TGTGCCAGCAGTGAATACACCGGGACACACAATGAGCAGTTCTTC
CASSEYTGTHNEQFF
>TRBV12-3/TRBV12-4|TRBJ2-4|TRBD1|-|18
TGTGCCAGCAGATTGCGACAGGGGTCACTAGGGGCCAAAAACATTCAGTACTTC
CASRLRQGSLGAKNIQYF
>TRBV9|TRBJ2-3|-|-|12
TGTGCCAGCAGCCCCCCGGGACGATCGCAGTATTTT
CASSPPGRSQYF
>TRBV4-3|TRBJ1-1|TRBD1|-|16
TGCGCCAGCAGCCACTACGGACAGGGCCTAAATGCTGAAGCTTTCTTT
CASSHYGQGLNAEAFF
>TRBV4-3|TRBJ2-1|-|once|15
TGCGCCAGCAGCCAAGATCGGGTTAGCTACAATGAGCAGTTCTTC
CASSQDRVSYNEQFF
>TRBV13|TRBJ1-1|-|-|14
TGTGCCAGCAGCTTAGTTGGGCCGAACACTGAAGCTTTCTTT
CASSLVGPNTEAFF
>TRBV14|TRBJ1-2|-|few|15
TGTGCCAGCAGCCTGGCAGGCCCTACTAACTATGGCTACACCTTC
CASSLAGPTNYGYTF
>TRBV13|TRBJ2-2|TRBD1|once|16
TGTGCCAGCAGCTCGGGGACAGCCCACAACACCGGGGAGCTGTTTTTT
CASSSGTAHNTGELFF
>TRBV7-9|TRBJ2-5|TRBD2|once|18
TGTGCCAGCAGCTCACCATCCGGGTCTAGCGGAGCTCAAGAGACCCAGTACTTC
CASSSPSGSSGAQETQYF
>TRBV27|TRBJ2-1|-|-|16
TGTGCCAGCAGTGCTCCCCACTACCTCTACATGGGTGAGCAGTTCTTC
CASSAPHYLYMGEQFF
>TRBV7-2|TRBJ2-2|-|once|15
TGTGCCAGCAGCTTAAAACAGACGAACACCGGGGAGCTGTTTTTT
CASSLKQTNTGELFF
>TRBV6-1|TRBJ1-4|-|few|15
TGTGCCAGCAGTGCCATCGGGGCAACTAATGAAAAACTGTTTTTT
CASSAIGATNEKLFF
>TRBV19|TRBJ1-1|-|-|13
TGTGCCAGTAGTATAGCAGGGGTCACTGAAGCTTTCTTT
CASSIAGVTEAFF
>TRBV20-1|TRBJ2-3|TRBD2|-|16
TGCAGTGCCCCCCCCGCCCCGCGGGAGGCGGGAGATACGCAGTATTTT
CSAPPAPREAGDTQYF
>TRBV14|TRBJ2-7|-|once|13
TGTGCCAGCAGCCAATTGAAAGGATACGAGCAGTACTTC
CASSQLKGYEQYF
>TRBV19|TRBJ2-1|-|-|15
TGTGCCAGTACTTCCACTGGGAGCTCCTACAATGAGCAGTTCTTC
CASTSTGSSYNEQFF
>TRBV20-1|TRBJ2-7|-|-|13
TGCAGTGCTAGAGAGGTCCGGGACTACGAGCAGTACTTC
CSAREVRDYEQYF
>TRBV28|TRBJ2-1|-|-|15
TGTGCCAGCAGTAATACTCCGGGACAAAACAATGAGCAGTTCTTC
CASSNTPGQNNEQFF
>TRBV27|TRBJ1-4|TRBD1|-|14
TGTGCCAGCACGAGCATAGGGACAGCAGAAAAACTGTTTTTT
CASTSIGTAEKLFF
>TRBV6-5|TRBJ2-5|-|-|16
TGTGCCAGCAGTTATGGGCAGGTGGTAGGTCCAGAGACCCAGTACTTC
CASSYGQVVGPETQYF
>TRBV10-3|TRBJ2-2|-|-|13
TGTGCCACCCACGGGACTTCCAAGGGGGAGCTGTTTTTT
CATHGTSKGELFF
>TRBV7-9|TRBJ2-3|-|-|13
TGTGCCAGCAGCCCCCCCCGGGTGGATACGCAGTATTTT
CASSPPRVDTQYF